This TCR beta chain came from a study of T cells in localized non-small cell lung cancer. Study-level results: Median approximately 50 top-100 tumor clones were shared with paired adjacent lung.

Of note for this clone: The antigen remains unidentified.

The CDR3 covers 15 residues. The V and J ends lost 0 bases and 5 bases, in that order; junction bases with no gene match: 4. Germline V gene lookup returns CDR1 LGHNA and CDR2 YSLEER. Method: immunoSEQ multiplex PCR; TCRdb's copy keeps in-frame clones and lacks some. The sample has fewer than 90,000 clones, around 80% seen once. Sequencing was performed on PBMCs, taken before any cancer treatment. The origin of this receptor is a man between 40 and 70 years old with stage II squamous cell lung carcinoma. V gene TRBV4-3 combines with J gene TRBJ2-7, with 10 bases that match TRBD1. DNA for the CDR3: TGCGCCAGCAGCCAAGACGGGACAGGGGTCAACGAGCAGTACTTC. It specifies CASSQDGTGVNEQYF.